These 3 T cell receptor beta chains were sequenced from one sample in a study of T cells after yellow fever vaccination. Each CDR3 protein is one row after TCRdb ran MiXCR on the 5' RACE reads. The table shows approximately 330,000 distinct CDR3 sequences, with over 3.5% occurring only once. Sequencing used PBMCs, obtained 5 days after the yellow fever booster vaccination. The receptors derive from a man between 18 and 35 years old who received the YFV17D yellow fever vaccine.

This clonotype was observed at least ten times. V and J are TRBV4-1 and TRBJ2-3, with 10 bases lining up with TRBD1. Germline CDR1 reads MGHRA; CDR2 reads YSYEKL. Losses at the gene ends were 0 bases for V and 7 bases for J; bases not matched to a gene: 1. This CDR3 is 14 amino acids long. DNA of the CDR3: TGCGCCAGCAGCCAAGAGGACAGGGGGTATACGCAGTATTTT. Its translation is CASSQEDRGYTQYF.

This clonotype has ten or more counts. DNA of the CDR3: TGTGCCAGCAGACGGGGCTTTGGGAATTCACCCCTCCACTTT. Translation gives CASRRGFGNSPLHF. This chain uses TRBV2 with TRBJ1-6; the D gene is possibly TRBD1 (5 bases). CDR1 and CDR2 (germline): SNHLY, FYNNEI. This CDR3 region has 14 residues. V lost 6 bases and J 7 bases, leaving 13 bases between the germline ends.

This clonotype was picked up a small number of times. The rearrangement uses TRBV12-3 or TRBV12-4 and TRBJ2-5; 14 positions agree with TRBD2. The junction had 5 bases not matched to a gene; V was cut back by 6 bases and J by 5 bases. This CDR3 is 15 amino acids long. The CDR3 region is CASRSGTSGGETQYF. The CDR3 DNA is TGTGCCAGCAGATCCGGGACTAGCGGGGGCGAGACCCAGTACTTC.